The 18 T cell receptor beta chains in this list originate from one sample, sequenced in a study of graft-versus-host responses after intestinal transplantation (dated by TCRdb to about 2021). Receptor libraries were prepared by the immunoSEQ multiplex PCR assay. In TCRdb, the immuneACCESS table is reduced to in-frame sequences with V and J assigned. These tables do not hold every clone; where another copy was compared, an unresolved V gene accounts for under half, and the others remain unexplained. The sample records approximately 130,000 clones, roughly nine tenths of which are singletons. Around 0.16% of the sample is taken by the ten largest. Their target antigens are unknown. The time point label, as the study defines it: cells obtained before transplantation from donor or recipient. Specimen: unstimulated CD4+ T cells sorted from spleen or lymph node cells, collected before intestinal transplant. Receptors originate from a human donor who received an intestinal transplant.

The chain joins TRBV5-6 to TRBJ1-1, with 9 bases matching TRBD1. J gave up 1 base and V 5 bases, and 3 bases lay outside the gene matches. The CDR3 totals 14 residues. The V gene's germline CDR1 is SGHDT and CDR2 YYEEEE. The CDR3 loop is CASSWDRANTEAFF. The CDR3 DNA is TGTGCCAGCAGTTGGGACAGGGCGAACACTGAAGCTTTCTTT.

The chain couples TRBV27 to TRBJ1-6; the D gene is possibly TRBD1 (5 bases). The CDR3 totals 14 residues. V was trimmed by 2 bases and J by 10 bases, leaving 12 bases between them. CDR1 is MNHEY, CDR2 SMNVEV, per germline (reference sequence). Here the CDR3 DNA reads TGTGCCAGCAGTTTAAGATCAGGGACCTCACCCCTCCACTTT. Protein sequence: CASSLRSGTSPLHF.

The V call is TRBV23-1, the J call TRBJ2-7, with TRBD1 identical over 10 bases. TRBV23-1 is identified as an open reading frame with a role that is uncertain. The CDR3 consists of 18 residues. The junction had 15 bases not matched to a gene; V was cut back by 2 bases and J by 5 bases. As DNA, the CDR3 is TGCGCCAGCAGTCAACCACCCCCGGGACAGGGGAGGAGGAACGAGCAGTACTTC. Translation: CASSQPPPGQGRRNEQYF.

The chain uses TRBV7-2 and TRBJ1-2; 9 nucleotides line up with TRBD1. CDR1 SGHTA and CDR2 FQGNSA come from the germline V gene. CDR3 length: 13 residues. Germline trimming cut 4 bases from V and 7 bases from J; bases unmatched to any gene: 4. CDR3 region: CASSSGQGIGYTF. In DNA form, the CDR3 reads TGTGCCAGCAGCTCCGGACAGGGGATTGGCTACACCTTC.

V and J are TRBV4-1 and TRBJ1-1; no firm D call. CDR1 is MGHRA, CDR2 YSYEKL, per germline. Deletions cut 1 base from V and 5 bases from J, with 11 bases between. The CDR3 has 14 amino acids. The CDR3 bases are TGCGCCAGCAGCCAAGGAGGAGGTGGGACTGAAGCTTTCTTT. Its protein is CASSQGGGGTEAFF.

V and J are TRBV5-1 and TRBJ1-2; D remains unclear. In germline, CDR1 is SGHRS, CDR2 YFSETQ. Trimming left V 3 bases short and J 1 base short, with 16 bases between. CDR3 size: 16 residues. CDR3 sequence: CASSWGGPGSNYGYTF. The CDR3 bases are TGCGCCAGCAGCTGGGGAGGACCGGGAAGTAACTATGGCTACACCTTC.

This chain uses TRBV5-1 with TRBJ1-2, with TRBD1 matching over 9 bases. Germline V gene sequence: CDR1 SGHRS, CDR2 YFSETQ. The CDR3 has 15 residues. After removal of 4 bases from V and 3 bases from J, the junction contained 7 bases not matched to a gene. The CDR3 sequence is CASSLGTGQYYGYTF. The CDR3 region has the DNA TGCGCCAGCAGCCTGGGGACAGGGCAGTACTATGGCTACACCTTC.

The chain combines TRBV27 with TRBJ2-1, with D tentatively TRBD1 (6 bases). Germline loops: CDR1 MNHEY, CDR2 SMNVEV (reference sequence). The CDR3 loop spans 15 amino acids. V was clipped by 6 bases and J by 0 bases, with 12 bases between them. The CDR3 DNA reads as TGTGCCAGCAGCCCTAACAGGGACTCCTACAATGAGCAGTTCTTC. It encodes CASSPNRDSYNEQFF.

As to this clone: Other DNA sequences in this sample translate to the same CDR3. The chain carries TRBV11-2 and TRBJ2-3; D uncertain. CDR1 and CDR2 (germline): SGHAT, FQNNGV. With 1 base removed from V and 5 bases from J, the gap between germline ends came to 1 base. The CDR3 spans 11 residues. For the CDR3, the DNA is TGTGCCAGCAGCTTAGGAGATACGCAGTATTTT. Its translation is CASSLGDTQYF.

The chain links TRBV6-5 to TRBJ1-4; TRBD1 might be the D (5 bases). V lost 5 bases to trimming and J lost 7 bases, with 11 bases between them. Germline V lookup: CDR1 MNHEY, CDR2 SVGAGI. The CDR3 runs to 13 residues. The CDR3 protein is CASSRQYGEKLFF. The CDR3 bases are TGTGCCAGCAGTAGACAGTACGGTGAAAAACTGTTTTTT.

The rearrangement uses TRBV5-4 and TRBJ2-5; D ambiguous. Trimming took off 9 bases at V and 2 bases at J, with 17 bases between the two ends. CDR1 and CDR2 (germline): SGHNT, YYREEE (reference sequence). There are 14 residues in the CDR3. The CDR3 DNA is TGTGCCATCAAGTACTGGGCCGAACAAGAGACCCAGTACTTC. It yields the protein CAIKYWAEQETQYF.

The CDR3 sequence: CASRGTGTDNSNQPQHF. CDR3 in DNA: TGCGCCAGCAGGGGCACCGGGACGGATAATAGCAATCAGCCCCAGCATTTT. The chain combines TRBV10-1 with TRBJ1-5; perhaps TRBD1 as D (5 bases). The V gene lost 6 bases and the J gene lost 0 bases, with 18 bases spanning the gap. CDR1 and CDR2 from the germline V gene are WNHNN and SYGVQD (reference sequence). The CDR3 is 17 residues long.

The rearrangement joins TRBV6-1 to TRBJ1-5; no clear D gene. V lost 1 base, J lost 0 bases, and 19 bases lay in between. Germline-derived CDR1 and CDR2 are MNHNS and SASEGT. This CDR3 contains 19 residues. The CDR3 protein is CASSEVTGQSTYSNQPQHF. DNA for the CDR3: TGTGCCAGCAGTGAAGTAACCGGGCAGTCCACATATAGCAATCAGCCCCAGCATTTT.

This clone has just a few counts. The rearrangement links TRBV12-5 to TRBJ2-7; no firm D call. The V gene's germline CDR1 is LGHNT and CDR2 FRNRAP. The CDR3 totals 12 residues. Here the CDR3 reads CVLVAYRYEQYF. Here the CDR3 DNA reads TGTGTGCTAGTTGCTTATAGATACGAGCAGTACTTC.

The rearrangement links TRBV20-1 to TRBJ2-5; no clear D. Trimming took 7 bases from V and 8 from J, leaving 14 bases between them. The CDR3 spans 11 residues. From germline, CDR1 is DFQATT and CDR2 SNEGSKA (reference sequence). Here the CDR3 reads CSVNTMGTQYF. The CDR3 DNA follows: TGCAGTGTTAACACAATGGGAACCCAGTACTTC.

V usage is TRBV6-6 and J usage is TRBJ2-2, with D hard to call. Trimming took 7 bases from V and 4 from J, leaving 7 bases between them. The CDR3 covers 12 residues. The germline gives CDR1 MNHNY, CDR2 SVGAGI (reference sequence). CDR3 in amino acids: CASTPSTGELFF. The CDR3 DNA follows: TGTGCCAGCACACCTTCCACCGGGGAGCTGTTTTTT.

The chain links TRBV5-4 to TRBJ1-2; D not resolved. This CDR3 is built from 13 residues. The V end lost 0 bases, the J end lost 9 bases, and 12 bases lay between the germline ends. The germline V gene encodes CDR1 SGHNT and CDR2 YYREEE (reference sequence). The CDR3 sequence is CASSLEAGLSYTF. CDR3 DNA: TGTGCCAGCAGCTTGGAGGCAGGTCTGAGCTACACCTTC.

The chain joins TRBV2 to TRBJ2-3; D not certain. V lost 6 bases and J 10 bases, leaving 14 bases between the germline ends. Germline CDR1 and CDR2: SNHLY and FYNNEI. This CDR3 comprises 12 residues. The chain's CDR3 is CASRLDSKAQYF. The DNA for the CDR3 is TGTGCCAGCAGATTAGACTCCAAGGCGCAGTATTTT.